The 20 T cell receptor beta chains listed next were all sequenced from one sample in a study of T-cell reconstitution after alpha-beta-depleted transplantation in children. Preparation of the TCRbeta library was carried out with unique molecular identifiers. TCRdb re-derived calls from the PCR reads in MiXCR, one entry per CDR3 protein. The sample lists about 900,000 distinct CDR3 sequences, about 29% occurring once. The sequencing here drew on PBMCs, mostly from graft donor cells, taken 360 days after TCRalphabeta/CD19-depleted stem cell transplant. The origin of the receptors is a boy less than two years old who had a stem cell transplant for SCID, so the T cells may come from the graft donor.

This clonotype was seen a few times. This sequence joins TRBV20-1 and TRBJ2-1; D uncertain. The V and J ends lost 3 bases and 3 bases respectively, with 12 bases between them. Germline V CDR1 and CDR2: DFQATT, SNEGSKA (reference sequence). The CDR3 is 14 residues long. CDR3 coding DNA: TGCAGTGCTAGTCCCCCGCCTAGCTACAATGAGCAGTTCTTC. Translation gives CSASPPPSYNEQFF.

The V and J genes are TRBV12-3 or TRBV12-4 and TRBJ2-7; D is unresolved. The CDR3 length is 15 residues. Trimming shortened V by 1 base and J by 2 bases, and 12 bases separated the two germline ends. Written as DNA, the CDR3 is TGTGCCAGCAGTTTAGGTCAGAAAAAAACCTACGAGCAGTACTTC. Translating it yields CASSLGQKKTYEQYF.

The chain couples TRBV18 to TRBJ2-4; 8 nucleotides agree with TRBD1. The CDR3 has 16 amino acids. Unmatched junction bases numbered 9, after V lost 0 bases and J lost 8 bases. Germline assignment: CDR1 KGHSH and CDR2 LQKENI. The CDR3 here is CASSPPAGGRGDIQYF. CDR3 nucleotide sequence: TGTGCCAGCTCACCACCGGCAGGGGGCAGAGGAGACATTCAGTACTTC.

This clonotype was recorded many times. The gene calls are TRBV29-1 and TRBJ2-3, with 8 nucleotides matching TRBD1. The CDR3 totals 14 residues. CDR1 is SQVTM, CDR2 ANQGSEA, per germline. After removal of 7 bases from V and 1 base from J, the junction contained 7 bases not matched to a gene. This CDR3 reads CSGTPGGGTDTQYF. The CDR3 bases are TGCAGCGGGACCCCAGGGGGCGGCACAGATACGCAGTATTTT.

This clonotype was detected a few times. The CDR3 DNA is TGTGCCAGCAGGGCCGGGACTACGTACAATGAGCAGTTCTTC. As protein: CASRAGTTYNEQFF. The chain joins TRBV12-3 or TRBV12-4 to TRBJ2-1, with 7 bases fitting TRBD2. Trimming took 6 bases from V and 4 from J; bases not matched to a gene: 6. CDR3 length: 14 amino acids.

For this clonotype: Relative to the germline gene, one junction end is altered; a read error may explain this. The rearrangement joins TRBV20-1 to TRBJ2-3, with D maybe TRBD2 (6 bases). The germline V gene encodes CDR1 DFQATT and CDR2 SNEGSKA (reference sequence). CDR3 length: 15 residues. The CDR3 loop is CSARATVTSTDTQCF. The DNA for the CDR3 is TGCAGTGCTAGAGCGACAGTAACTAGCACAGATACGCAGTGTTTT.

This clonotype was detected only a few times. The chain combines TRBV12-3 or TRBV12-4 with TRBJ2-5; D is undetermined. This CDR3 comprises 12 residues. V was shortened by 10 bases and J by 2 bases, with 11 bases between the two germline ends. DNA for the CDR3: TGTGCCACCAGACGACGGCAAGAGACCCAGTACTTC. This encodes CATRRRQETQYF.

This sequence joins TRBV5-1 and TRBJ2-5; D not resolved. The CDR3 spans 13 residues. Deletions cut 0 bases from V and 4 bases from J, with 7 bases between. Germline CDR1 is SGHRS and CDR2 is YFSETQ. The CDR3 DNA follows: TGCGCCAGCAGCTTGGAGAATGGAGAGACCCAGTACTTC. As protein: CASSLENGETQYF.

The chain carries TRBV5-5 and TRBJ1-5; D is unclear. The CDR3 is 15 residues long. V gave up 1 base and J gave up 1 base, with 9 bases separating them. Germline CDR1 and CDR2: SGHKS and YYEKEE (reference sequence). The CDR3: CASSLRQISNQPQHF. In nucleotides, the CDR3 is TGTGCCAGCAGCTTGAGGCAGATAAGCAATCAGCCCCAGCATTTT.

The chain couples TRBV30 to TRBJ2-3, with D tentatively TRBD1 (5 bases). Germline V gene lookup returns CDR1 GTSNPN and CDR2 SVGIG (reference sequence). V was clipped by 2 bases and J by 0 bases, with 6 bases between them. CDR3 length: 13 amino acids. CDR3 coding DNA: TGTGCCTGGAGTACAGGCAGCACAGATACGCAGTATTTT. Its protein product is CAWSTGSTDTQYF.

V and J are TRBV5-1 and TRBJ2-1, with D perhaps matching TRBD1 or TRBD2 (5 bases each). Trimming shortened V by 0 bases and J by 2 bases, and 15 bases separated the two germline ends. The CDR3 has 17 residues. The germline CDR1 and CDR2 sequences are SGHRS and YFSETQ. As DNA, the CDR3 is TGCGCCAGCAGCTTGGCCGAGGGGTCGGGCACCTACAATGAGCAGTTCTTC. It encodes CASSLAEGSGTYNEQFF.

V gene TRBV12-3 or TRBV12-4 combines with J gene TRBJ1-1; 10 nucleotides align to TRBD1. V was pared by 4 bases and J by 6 bases, with 2 bases of the junction left unmatched. This CDR3 has 13 amino acids. The CDR3 DNA reads TGTGCCAGCAGTTCCGGGACAGGGGCTGAAGCTTTCTTT. This gives the protein CASSSGTGAEAFF.

The chain is built from TRBV7-9 and TRBJ2-7; D unresolved. Germline CDR1 SEHNR, CDR2 FQNEAQ (reference sequence). V was clipped by 5 bases and J by 2 bases, with 7 bases between them. This CDR3 region has 12 residues. This CDR3 reads CASSQITYEQYF. In DNA, the CDR3 is TGTGCCAGCAGCCAAATCACCTACGAGCAGTACTTC.

J is TRBJ2-1 and V is TRBV4-1, with 9 bases fitting TRBD2. V shed 1 base, J shed 7 bases, and the junction held 11 bases outside the gene matches. Germline V lookup: CDR1 MGHRA, CDR2 YSYEKL. The CDR3 totals 17 residues. The CDR3 spells CASSQVVRGGAVNEQFF. The CDR3 DNA is TGCGCCAGCAGCCAAGTCGTACGCGGGGGGGCCGTGAATGAGCAGTTCTTC.

The chain combines TRBV3-1 with TRBJ2-7; TRBD1 aligns across 7 bases. The CDR3 contains 15 residues. Germline V gene sequence: CDR1 LGHDT, CDR2 YNNKEL (reference sequence). J lost 3 bases, V lost 4 bases, and 9 bases had no gene match. The DNA for the CDR3 is TGTGCCAGCAGCCCCGCCCACAGGGGCAACTACGAGCAGTACTTC. Protein: CASSPAHRGNYEQYF.

The chain recombines TRBV20-1 with TRBJ2-7; the D call may be TRBD1 or TRBD2 (5 bases each). Germline V CDR1 and CDR2: DFQATT, SNEGSKA (reference sequence). V lost 5 bases and J lost 6, with 11 bases in between. The CDR3 is 11 residues long. CDR3 DNA sequence: TGCAGTGCTGGGCAGAGGGGCGAGCAGTACTTC. It is translated as CSAGQRGEQYF.

The CDR3 protein is CASSDGLSDTQYF. Here the CDR3 DNA reads TGCGCCAGCAGTGATGGACTGTCAGATACGCAGTATTTT. The rearrangement links TRBV10-2 to TRBJ2-3; TRBD2 is a possible D gene (5 bases). Germline V lookup: CDR1 WSHSY, CDR2 SAAADI. The CDR3 length is 13 residues. V dropped 3 bases and J dropped 4 bases, with 8 bases sitting between them.

This chain connects TRBV7-2 to TRBJ1-1, with 12 bases aligning to TRBD1. Losses at the gene ends were 3 bases for V and 5 bases for J; bases not matched to a gene: 7. Germline values: CDR1 SGHTA, CDR2 FQGNSA. The CDR3 runs 16 residues. The DNA for the CDR3 is TGTGCCAGCAGCTTGACACCGGGACAGGGGGCAACTGAAGCTTTCTTT. Amino acid sequence: CASSLTPGQGATEAFF.

This clonotype has just a few counts. The chain recombines TRBV9 with TRBJ2-2; D is unclear. This CDR3 region has 14 residues. Trimming left V 1 base short and J 1 base short, with 5 bases between. Germline CDR1 SGDLS, CDR2 YYNGEE. The CDR3 DNA follows: TGTGCCAGCAGCGTATTGCGGAACACCGGGGAGCTGTTTTTT. Amino acids: CASSVLRNTGELFF.

The chain links TRBV15 to TRBJ2-6; 9 positions match TRBD1. V was clipped by 5 bases and J by 1 base; unmatched bases: 3. The CDR3 contains 16 residues. Per the germline V gene, CDR1 is LNHNV and CDR2 is YYDKDF (reference sequence). Written as DNA, the CDR3 is TGTGCCACCAGCCTACAGGGGGCTTCTGGGGCCAACGTCCTGACTTTC. Protein: CATSLQGASGANVLTF.